The clone carrying this T cell receptor beta chain was counted many times. The record originates from a study of T cells after posttransplantation cyclophosphamide. The repertoire was sequenced with immunoSEQ multiplex PCR; TCRdb's copy has only in-frame clones and lacks some. The table lists under 50,000 clones, with no singletons. The CDR3 spans 13 residues. Germline V lookup: CDR1 SQVTM, CDR2 ANQGSEA. V dropped 5 bases and J dropped 4 bases, with 12 bases sitting between them. The TCR comes from a man aged 35 to 55 in good health, CMV-negative, and a related stem cell transplant donor. The chain is built from TRBV29-1 and TRBJ2-1; D is perhaps TRBD2 (7 bases). Sequencing was carried out using PBMCs. CDR3 coding DNA: TGCAGCGTTCGGAGGGGGGGATACAATGAGCAGTTCTTC. Amino acids: CSVRRGGYNEQFF.